Each of the 30 T cell receptor beta chains below was sequenced from the same sample in a study of T-cell reconstitution after alpha-beta-depleted transplantation in children. Unique molecular identifiers were used to barcode this TCRbeta library. TCRdb reprocessed the PCR reads via MiXCR and lists one record per CDR3 protein. Among approximately 190,000 distinct CDR3 sequences listed, around 9.2% were seen once. The sample in question was PBMCs, mostly from graft donor cells, obtained 360 days after TCRalphabeta/CD19-depleted stem cell transplant. Receptors originate from a male patient between 2 and 15 years old who had a stem cell transplant for acute myeloid leukemia, so the T cells may come from the graft donor.

The chain combines TRBV29-1 with TRBJ2-5, with TRBD2 matching 8 bases. V lost 2 bases, J lost 3 bases, and 14 bases stayed unmatched. The length of the CDR3 is 17 residues. Per the germline V gene, CDR1 is SQVTM and CDR2 is ANQGSEA. In DNA form, the CDR3 reads TGCAGCGTTGAATCGGGGGGACTAGATTTTTTCAAAGAGACCCAGTACTTC. Translating gives CSVESGGLDFFKETQYF.

The chain joins TRBV18 to TRBJ1-6; D may be TRBD1 (6 bases). Trimming stripped 3 bases from V and 3 bases from J, with 9 bases between. Germline V CDR1 and CDR2: KGHSH, LQKENI. This CDR3 is 15 amino acids long. CDR3 in DNA: TGTGCCAGCTCACCCTCGGACAGCTATAATTCACCCCTCCACTTT. It specifies CASSPSDSYNSPLHF.

Many counts were recorded for this clonotype. The V call is TRBV20-1, the J call TRBJ2-7; D ambiguous. The germline gives CDR1 DFQATT, CDR2 SNEGSKA (reference sequence). The CDR3 loop spans 11 amino acids. The ends were cut back, 1 base at V and 5 bases at J, with 6 bases in the middle. The DNA for the CDR3 is TGCAGTGCTAGAGTTGCGAACGAGCAGTACTTC. Residues: CSARVANEQYF.

This clonotype was recorded a few times. The gene calls are TRBV7-3 and TRBJ1-5; D is undetermined. CDR1 is SGHTA and CDR2 is FQGTGA in the germline V gene. V was cut by 2 bases and J by 0 bases, with 14 bases left in between. The CDR3 is 17 amino acids. CDR3: CASSLSLDLYSNQPQHF. The CDR3 nucleotides read TGTGCCAGCAGCTTATCCTTGGACCTGTATAGCAATCAGCCCCAGCATTTT.

This clonotype was picked up many times. This rearrangement joins TRBV29-1 to TRBJ2-1, with D possibly called TRBD1 or TRBD2 (5 bases each). Looked up from germline, CDR1 is SQVTM and CDR2 is ANQGSEA. The CDR3 loop spans 18 amino acids. Trimming cost V 1 base and J 3 bases, with 22 bases left between them. The CDR3 bases are TGCAGCGTTGAAGGTGGTGAGGGGAAAACGAAATTCTACAATGAGCAGTTCTTC. Translating it yields CSVEGGEGKTKFYNEQFF.

J is TRBJ2-3 and V is TRBV4-1; D not certain. CDR1 and CDR2 (germline): MGHRA, YSYEKL. This CDR3 comprises 14 residues. Trimming cost V 1 base and J 5 bases, with 10 bases left between them. The CDR3 region has the DNA TGCGCCAGCAGCCAAGTTATAGTGGAAGATACGCAGTATTTT. This translates into CASSQVIVEDTQYF.

Ten or more counts support this clonotype. The chain combines TRBV12-3 or TRBV12-4 with TRBJ1-5; D gene unclear. This CDR3 has 13 residues. Deletions cut 6 bases from V and 4 bases from J, with 10 bases between. CDR3 region: CASRRVPNQPQHF. In nucleotides, the CDR3 is TGTGCCAGCAGGAGGGTCCCTAATCAGCCCCAGCATTTT.

The chain has TRBV20-1 and TRBJ2-7, with D perhaps TRBD2 (7 bases). CDR3 length: 15 amino acids. V dropped 0 bases and J dropped 7 bases, with 19 bases sitting between them. Germline V gene lookup returns CDR1 DFQATT and CDR2 SNEGSKA (reference sequence). CDR3 protein: CSARDLDGGPWEQYF. Written as DNA, the CDR3 is TGCAGTGCTAGAGATCTGGACGGGGGGCCCTGGGAGCAGTACTTC.

This clonotype has just a few counts. This rearrangement joins TRBV29-1 to TRBJ2-7, with 10 positions matching TRBD2. Looked up from germline, CDR1 is SQVTM and CDR2 is ANQGSEA. V was pared by 4 bases and J by 3 bases, with 6 bases of the junction left unmatched. This CDR3 is built from 14 residues. The CDR3 protein is CSVGSSGRSYEQYF. The CDR3 DNA reads TGCAGCGTTGGTTCTAGCGGGAGAAGCTACGAGCAGTACTTC.

This clonotype was recorded many times. V is TRBV12-3 or TRBV12-4 and J is TRBJ2-2; possible D gene TRBD2, 5 bases. The V end was cut by 8 bases, the J end by 0 bases, with 10 bases between. The CDR3 covers 14 residues. The CDR3 sequence: CASGSQPNTGELFF. Written as DNA, the CDR3 is TGTGCCAGCGGGAGTCAGCCGAACACCGGGGAGCTGTTTTTT.

J is TRBJ2-2 and V is TRBV12-3 or TRBV12-4, with D perhaps matching TRBD1 or TRBD2 (5 bases each). V was trimmed by 5 bases and J by 3 bases, leaving 13 bases between them. CDR3 size: 15 residues. The CDR3 DNA is TGTGCCAGCAGTCCTTACGGGGCCTACACCGGGGAGCTGTTTTTT. Protein: CASSPYGAYTGELFF.

This clonotype was observed a handful of times. The chain uses TRBV5-1 and TRBJ2-7; 12 nucleotides align to TRBD1. The length of the CDR3 is 15 residues. V lost 3 bases, J lost 4 bases, and 5 bases stayed unmatched. CDR1 is SGHRS and CDR2 is YFSETQ in the germline V gene. The CDR3 sequence is CASSSRDRGRYEQYF. The CDR3 DNA reads as TGCGCCAGCAGCTCCCGGGACAGGGGGCGATACGAGCAGTACTTC.

There are a few counts of this clonotype. The chain couples TRBV24-1 to TRBJ2-2; TRBD1 might be the D (6 bases). The CDR3 loop spans 14 amino acids. Germline CDR1 KGHDR, CDR2 SFDVKD. Trimming took 5 bases from V and 3 from J, leaving 9 bases between them. CDR3 DNA: TGTGCCACCAGTGGAACAGGGTACACCGGGGAGCTGTTTTTT. Translated: CATSGTGYTGELFF.

This clonotype has a count of ten or more. The genes are TRBV5-1 and TRBJ2-7; no firm D call. The germline V and J ends were trimmed by 0 bases and 7 bases, with 11 bases remaining between them. The CDR3 is 13 amino acids. CDR1 and CDR2 (germline): SGHRS, YFSETQ. CDR3 region: CASSLDTDQEQYF. In DNA, the CDR3 is TGCGCCAGCAGCTTGGATACGGATCAAGAGCAGTACTTC.

The chain recombines TRBV2 with TRBJ1-5; 9 bases fit TRBD1. With 7 bases clipped from V and 6 bases from J, the junction kept 10 bases outside the gene matches. There are 15 residues in the CDR3. Germline CDR1 is SNHLY and CDR2 is FYNNEI. The CDR3 nucleotides read TGTGCCAGCAAGTTCGACAGGGGGGAATTTCAGCCCCAGCATTTT. Translating it yields CASKFDRGEFQPQHF.

This clonotype was seen repeatedly, ten times or more. The J gene is TRBJ2-3, the V gene TRBV7-8; D is possibly TRBD1 (7 bases). Trimming left V 5 bases short and J 2 bases short, with 20 bases between. The CDR3 runs 17 residues. CDR1 is SGHVS, CDR2 FQNEAQ, per germline. In DNA, the CDR3 is TGTGCCAGCAGCCCTTGGACAGGAGGGAAGGCCACAGATACGCAGTATTTT. It codes for CASSPWTGGKATDTQYF.

This clonotype was picked up a small number of times. The V and J genes are TRBV20-1 and TRBJ2-5; a weak D match, TRBD2 (5 bases). V was clipped by 2 bases and J by 5 bases, with 12 bases between them. Per the germline V gene, CDR1 is DFQATT and CDR2 is SNEGSKA (reference sequence). This CDR3 comprises 13 residues. The CDR3 sequence is CSARSPGWETQYF. The CDR3, as DNA: TGCAGTGCTAGATCCCCGGGATGGGAGACCCAGTACTTC.

This clonotype was found a few times. V usage is TRBV20-1 and J usage is TRBJ2-7; D unclear. This CDR3 is built from 14 residues. CDR1 DFQATT and CDR2 SNEGSKA come from the germline V gene (reference sequence). V lost 7 bases to trimming and J lost 5 bases, with 21 bases between them. Here the CDR3 DNA reads TGCAGTGGCTCTTATCGAGGCCGATCAGACGAGCAGTACTTC. This sequence encodes CSGSYRGRSDEQYF.

This clonotype was observed a handful of times. V usage is TRBV7-8 and J usage is TRBJ2-7; D gene ambiguous. The germline V gene has CDR1 SGHVS and CDR2 FQNEAQ. The ends were cut back, 5 bases at V and 3 bases at J, with 11 bases in the middle. The CDR3 is 13 amino acids. The CDR3 DNA reads as TGTGCCAGCAGCGGGCAGGTAGACTACGAGCAGTACGTC. Its translation is CASSGQVDYEQYV.

This clonotype was recorded many times. This chain connects TRBV20-1 to TRBJ2-1, with 8 positions matching TRBD2. V shed 4 bases, J shed 4 bases, and the junction held 6 bases outside the gene matches. Germline assignment: CDR1 DFQATT and CDR2 SNEGSKA (reference sequence). CDR3 length equals 14 residues. The CDR3 DNA is TGCAGTGCTACCCCGGGACTAGGTTACAATGAGCAGTTCTTC. It translates to CSATPGLGYNEQFF.

There are many counts of this clonotype. The J gene is TRBJ2-7, the V gene TRBV29-1; 8 nucleotides align to TRBD1. There are 13 residues in the CDR3. Germline lookup yields CDR1 SQVTM and CDR2 ANQGSEA. After removal of 4 bases from V and 4 bases from J, the junction contained 6 bases not matched to a gene. This chain's CDR3 is CSVVGTGLYEQYF. The CDR3, as DNA: TGCAGCGTTGTAGGGACAGGACTATACGAGCAGTACTTC.

V is TRBV4-1 and J is TRBJ2-3; no definite D call. Germline CDR1 is MGHRA and CDR2 is YSYEKL. The CDR3 consists of 15 residues. Trimming took off 0 bases at V and 8 bases at J, with 15 bases between the two ends. CDR3 sequence: CASSQDTQAAVTQYF. The CDR3 DNA is TGCGCCAGCAGCCAAGATACCCAGGCTGCAGTTACGCAGTATTTT.

The chain employs TRBV18 and TRBJ2-1; D is ambiguous. Germline V gene lookup returns CDR1 KGHSH and CDR2 LQKENI. Trimming cost V 3 bases and J 3 bases, with 6 bases left between them. This CDR3 is built from 13 residues. The DNA for the CDR3 is TGTGCCAGCTCACCTAGTTTCTACAATGAGCAGTTCTTC. The encoded protein is CASSPSFYNEQFF.

This clonotype was observed many times. The gene calls are TRBV6-5 and TRBJ2-3; the D is unclear. Trimming removed 0 bases from V and 6 bases from J, with 10 bases in between. The CDR3 spans 14 residues. Germline CDR1 MNHEY, CDR2 SVGAGI. In DNA form, the CDR3 reads TGTGCCAGCAGTTACTCGGTCAGGCTTGATACGCAGTATTTT. It yields the protein CASSYSVRLDTQYF.

Only a few counts were recorded for this clonotype. The CDR3 DNA reads as TGTGCCAGTATCGCGGGGGGGCCATACAATGAGCAGTTCTTC. It is translated as CASIAGGPYNEQFF. The chain employs TRBV19 and TRBJ2-1; 9 nucleotides match TRBD2. The CDR3 runs to 14 residues. Germline CDR1 is LNHDA and CDR2 is SQIVND (reference sequence). The J segment lost 4 bases and the V segment lost 7 bases, leaving 5 bases of the junction unmatched.

The chain carries TRBV6-5 and TRBJ2-7; the match to TRBD2 covers 9 bases. Germline V gene lookup returns CDR1 MNHEY and CDR2 SVGAGI. Trimming took 2 bases from V and 3 from J; bases not matched to a gene: 2. This CDR3 has 14 amino acids. The CDR3 bases are TGTGCCAGCAGTTACAGAGCGGGGGGCTACGAGCAGTACTTC. Amino acids: CASSYRAGGYEQYF.

V is TRBV12-3 or TRBV12-4 and J is TRBJ2-7, with a possible D match to TRBD2 (5 bases). The length of the CDR3 is 13 residues. Trimming took 1 base from V and 2 from J, leaving 6 bases between them. CDR3 sequence: CASSLGTPYEQYF. CDR3 DNA sequence: TGTGCCAGCAGTTTAGGGACTCCCTACGAGCAGTACTTC.

V is TRBV12-3 or TRBV12-4 and J is TRBJ2-6; 9 positions match TRBD1. V gave up 6 bases and J gave up 2 bases; unmatched junction bases: 5. CDR3 length: 16 amino acids. The CDR3 spells CASRAGDRAGANVLTF. DNA for the CDR3: TGTGCCAGCAGGGCTGGGGACAGGGCTGGGGCCAACGTCCTGACTTTC.

The sample holds a few counts of this clonotype. The CDR3 coding sequence is TGCGCCAGCAGCCTCGCGGTGGGCCTGAACACCGGGGAGCTGTTTTTT. It is translated as CASSLAVGLNTGELFF. The chain links TRBV5-1 to TRBJ2-2; D ambiguous. The CDR3 spans 16 residues. Trimming pared 4 bases from V and 1 base from J, leaving 14 bases between. Germline CDR1 and CDR2: SGHRS and YFSETQ.

This chain joins TRBV7-3 and TRBJ2-1; D gene ambiguous. The CDR3 extends over 13 amino acids. V lost 5 bases and J lost 6, with 11 bases in between. The V gene's germline CDR1 is SGHTA and CDR2 FQGTGA. The CDR3 DNA reads as TGTGCCAGCAGCCCCGGGCTAGTCAATGAGCAGTTCTTC. Its protein product is CASSPGLVNEQFF.